Many counts were recorded for the clone carrying this TCR beta chain. The sample originates from a study of T cells in Graves' hyperthyroidism and ophthalmopathy. Germline V gene sequence: CDR1 MDHEN, CDR2 SYDVKM. The CDR3 covers 15 residues. V lost 3 bases and J lost 1; bases outside the gene matches: 3. From RNA transcripts, TCR beta CDR3 regions were amplified. HTBI primers were the set used in a first-round RT-PCR of the TCR CDR3. TCRdb independently ran MiXCR on the multiplex PCR reads; one entry per CDR3 protein. The sample lists approximately 420,000 distinct CDR3 sequences, under 15% occurring once.

This sequence was found in a woman aged 25-40 years with Graves' hyperthyroidism. V usage is TRBV28 and J usage is TRBJ1-3, with 7 bases matching TRBD1. Sequences were obtained from blood. The CDR3 spells CASSFGTVSGNTIYF. The CDR3 coding sequence is TGTGCCAGCAGTTTCGGGACAGTGTCTGGAAACACCATATATTTT.